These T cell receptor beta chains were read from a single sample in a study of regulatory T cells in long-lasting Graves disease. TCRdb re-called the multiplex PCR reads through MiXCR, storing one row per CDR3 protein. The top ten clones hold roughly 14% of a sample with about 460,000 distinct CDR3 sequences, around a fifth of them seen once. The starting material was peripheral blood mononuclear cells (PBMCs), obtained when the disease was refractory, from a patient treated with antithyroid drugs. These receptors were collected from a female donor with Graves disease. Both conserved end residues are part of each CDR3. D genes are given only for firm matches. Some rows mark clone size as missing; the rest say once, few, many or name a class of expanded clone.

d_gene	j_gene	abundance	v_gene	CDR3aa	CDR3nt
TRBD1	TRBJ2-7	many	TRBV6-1	CASKRQGGSYEQYF	TGTGCCAGCAAACGACAGGGTGGAAGCTACGAGCAGTACTTC
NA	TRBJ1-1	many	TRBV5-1	CASSPGEFEAFF	TGCGCCAGCAGCCCCGGGGAGTTTGAAGCTTTCTTT
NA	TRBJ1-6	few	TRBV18	CASSSGQDSPLHF	TGTGCCAGCTCTTCAGGACAAGATTCACCCCTCCACTTT
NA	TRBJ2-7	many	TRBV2	CASTGESYEQYF	TGTGCCAGCACAGGGGAGTCCTACGAGCAGTACTTC
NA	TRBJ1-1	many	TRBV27	CASSLFRNTEAFF	TGTGCCAGCAGTTTATTTCGGAACACTGAAGCTTTCTTT
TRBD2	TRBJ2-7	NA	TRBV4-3	CASSQDRTSGAYEQYF	TGCGCCAGCAGCCAAGATAGGACTAGCGGGGCCTACGAGCAGTACTTC
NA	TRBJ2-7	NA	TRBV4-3	CASSQDPAETYEQYF	TGCGCCAGCAGCCAAGATCCAGCGGAGACCTACGAGCAGTACTTC
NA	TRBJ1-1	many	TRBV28	CASRPDPRQTRNTEAFF	TGTGCCAGCAGGCCCGACCCAAGACAGACACGGAACACTGAAGCTTTCTTT
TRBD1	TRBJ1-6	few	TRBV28	CATNTRDRVDSPLHF	TGTGCCACAAACACCCGGGACAGGGTTGATTCACCCCTCCACTTT
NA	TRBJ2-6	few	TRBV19	CATRGRLARGANVLTF	TGTGCCACCCGAGGACGGCTAGCTAGAGGGGCCAACGTCCTGACTTTC
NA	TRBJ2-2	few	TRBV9	CASSVGQEIGELFF	TGTGCCAGCAGCGTAGGTCAGGAGATCGGGGAGCTGTTTTTT
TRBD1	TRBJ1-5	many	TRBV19	CASSIPGQGKPQHF	TGTGCCAGTAGTATACCGGGACAGGGGAAGCCCCAGCATTTT
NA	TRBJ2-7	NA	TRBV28	CASSLQAVKEQYF	TGTGCCAGCAGTTTACAGGCTGTGAAGGAGCAGTACTTC
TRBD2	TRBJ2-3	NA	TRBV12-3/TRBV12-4	CASSGGTTRGSDTQYF	TGTGCCAGCAGTGGGGGGACTACACGTGGCAGTGATACGCAGTATTTT
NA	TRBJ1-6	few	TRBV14	CASSQVPLNSPLHF	TGTGCCAGCAGCCAAGTCCCCCTAAATTCACCCCTCCACTTT
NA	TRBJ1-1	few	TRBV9	CASSHPRGRVTEAFF	TGTGCCAGCAGCCACCCCAGAGGGAGAGTCACTGAAGCTTTCTTT
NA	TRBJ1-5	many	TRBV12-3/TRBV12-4	CASSLEDQPQHF	TGTGCCAGCAGCTTAGAGGATCAGCCCCAGCATTTT
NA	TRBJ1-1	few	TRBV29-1	CSVDEVGDTEAFF	TGCAGCGTTGATGAGGTTGGGGACACTGAAGCTTTCTTT
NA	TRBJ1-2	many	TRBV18	CASATANYGYTF	TGTGCCAGCGCAACAGCTAACTATGGCTACACCTTC
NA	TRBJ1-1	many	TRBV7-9	CASSLGQGTEAFF	TGTGCCAGCAGCTTAGGCCAAGGCACTGAAGCTTTCTTT
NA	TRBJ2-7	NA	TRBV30	CAWSGLSAQYEQYF	TGTGCCTGGAGTGGGCTCTCGGCTCAGTACGAGCAGTACTTC
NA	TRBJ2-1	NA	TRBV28	CASSNSRDAFF	TGTGCCAGCAGTAACTCACGGGACGCGTTCTTC
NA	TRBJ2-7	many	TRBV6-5	CASSYTGTREQYF	TGTGCCAGCAGTTACACCGGGACACGCGAGCAGTACTTC
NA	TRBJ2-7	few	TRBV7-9	CASSFSMAPYEQYF	TGTGCCAGCAGCTTTTCTATGGCCCCCTACGAGCAGTACTTC
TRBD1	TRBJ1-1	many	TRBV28	CAITGGGMNTEAFF	TGTGCCATTACAGGGGGCGGAATGAACACTGAAGCTTTCTTT
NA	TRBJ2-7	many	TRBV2	CASSSTGLSLEQYF	TGTGCCAGCAGTTCTACAGGGCTATCTCTCGAGCAGTACTTC
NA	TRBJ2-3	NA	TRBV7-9	CASSSPVGFTDTQYF	TGTGCCAGCAGCTCCCCGGTGGGTTTCACAGATACGCAGTATTTT
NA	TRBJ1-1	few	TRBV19	CATRKPTELNTEAFF	TGTGCCACCCGAAAACCGACAGAACTGAACACTGAAGCTTTCTTT
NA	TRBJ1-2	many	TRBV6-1	CASSSAPGYTF	TGTGCCAGCAGCTCGGCCCCGGGCTACACCTTC
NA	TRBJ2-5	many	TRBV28	CASSSSNPGSGETQYF	TGTGCCAGCAGTTCTAGTAATCCTGGGTCCGGGGAGACCCAGTACTTC
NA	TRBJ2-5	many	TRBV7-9	CASSLTVLETQYF	TGTGCCAGCAGCCTGACAGTTCTGGAGACCCAGTACTTC
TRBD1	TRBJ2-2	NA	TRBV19	CASRGQGARITGELFF	TGTGCCAGTAGGGGACAGGGGGCGCGTATCACCGGGGAGCTGTTTTTT
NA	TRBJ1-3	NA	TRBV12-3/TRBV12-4	CTDPYSGNTIYF	TGTACAGATCCTTACTCTGGAAACACCATATATTTT
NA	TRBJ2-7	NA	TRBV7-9	CASSPVPPGVEQYF	TGTGCCAGCAGCCCCGTCCCGCCGGGGGTCGAGCAGTACTTC